These 11 T cell receptor beta chains were all obtained from the same sample, sequenced in a study of T-cell reconstitution after alpha-beta-depleted transplantation in children. Preparing the TCRbeta library involved the use of unique molecular identifiers. From the PCR reads, TCRdb called clonotypes with MiXCR, one entry per CDR3 protein. The sample has approximately 91,000 distinct CDR3 sequences; roughly 8% are singletons. The source material was PBMCs from the stem cell graft donor, sampled from the stem cell graft. Every receptor here comes from a human donor who donated a stem cell graft to a child with congenital amegakaryocytic thrombocytopenia.

This clonotype has at least ten counts. The chain is built from TRBV11-2 and TRBJ2-1; 8 bases fit TRBD1. Germline CDR1 reads SGHAT; CDR2 reads FQNNGV. This CDR3 has 14 amino acids. The V gene end was trimmed by 0 bases and the J gene end by 9 bases; junction bases not matched to a gene: 4. CDR3 sequence (DNA): TGTGCCAGCAGCTTAGATCTTACAGGGGGTGAGCAGTTCTTC. This codes for CASSLDLTGGEQFF.

This clonotype was recorded many times. The chain carries TRBV5-1 and TRBJ1-2; D uncertain. Germline CDR1 is SGHRS and CDR2 is YFSETQ. The CDR3 has 15 residues. V dropped 0 bases and J dropped 1 base, with 10 bases sitting between them. CDR3 coding DNA: TGCGCCAGCAGCTTGGAAACTGGGGATAACTATGGCTACACCTTC. This gives the protein CASSLETGDNYGYTF.

This clonotype came up many times. CDR3 bases: TGTGCCAGCAGCGTTACGGGGGCGCGTACTGAAGCTTTCTTT. Translation gives CASSVTGARTEAFF. This sequence joins TRBV9 and TRBJ1-1; tentatively, D is TRBD1 (6 bases). With 2 bases removed from V and 5 bases from J, the gap between germline ends came to 13 bases. The germline V gene has CDR1 SGDLS and CDR2 YYNGEE. CDR3 size: 14 residues. Combining the CDR3 with reference TRBV9 and TRBJ1-1 gives the whole variable domain DSGVTQTPKHLITATGQRVTLRCSPRSGDLSVYWYQQSLDQGLQFLIQYYNGEERAKGNILERFSAQQFPDLHSELNLSSLELGDSALYFCASSVTGARTEAFFGQGTRLTVV.

This clonotype was seen many times. The chain is built from TRBV20-1 and TRBJ2-4; 7 positions match TRBD2. V lost 6 bases to trimming and J lost 1 base; unmatched junction nucleotides: 6. CDR1 and CDR2 from the germline V gene are DFQATT and SNEGSKA (reference sequence). The CDR3 length is 14 residues. The CDR3 spells CSAWGEGAKNIQYF. CDR3 sequence (DNA): TGCAGTGCCTGGGGGGAGGGGGCCAAAAACATTCAGTACTTC.

In its sample, this clonotype was seen many times. This chain links TRBV20-1 with TRBJ2-1; 10 nucleotides agree with TRBD2. The J segment lost 1 base and the V segment lost 3 bases, leaving 3 bases of the junction unmatched. This CDR3 spans 15 amino acids. The germline gives CDR1 DFQATT, CDR2 SNEGSKA (reference sequence). The CDR3 sequence is CSARLAGESYNEQFF. The CDR3 nucleotides are TGCAGTGCTAGGCTAGCGGGGGAATCCTACAATGAGCAGTTCTTC.

This clonotype was observed a handful of times. This chain uses TRBV5-6 with TRBJ2-7, with unresolved D. Germline V gives CDR1 SGHDT, CDR2 YYEEEE. The CDR3 sequence is 15 residues long. The V end was cut by 0 bases, the J end by 0 bases, with 10 bases between. CDR3 coding DNA: TGTGCCAGCAGCTTGGGGCCAGCAGCCTCCTACGAGCAGTACTTC. Residues: CASSLGPAASYEQYF.

Many counts were recorded for this clonotype. The chain couples TRBV20-1 to TRBJ2-3; D is perhaps TRBD2 (5 bases). The germline V gene encodes CDR1 DFQATT and CDR2 SNEGSKA (reference sequence). V was trimmed by 3 bases and J by 1 base, leaving 11 bases between them. The CDR3 consists of 14 residues. The CDR3: CSASRRAGTDTQYF. DNA of the CDR3: TGCAGTGCTAGTCGGCGGGCTGGCACAGATACGCAGTATTTT.

The rearrangement links TRBV11-2 to TRBJ1-4; possibly TRBD1 for D (6 bases). From germline, CDR1 is SGHAT and CDR2 FQNNGV. Trimming cost V 5 bases and J 1 base, with 14 bases left between them. The CDR3 extends over 16 amino acids. Here the CDR3 reads CASSQTPTGTNEKLFF. The CDR3, as DNA: TGTGCCAGCAGCCAAACCCCGACAGGAACTAATGAAAAACTGTTTTTT. Variable domain in full (rest from reference TRBV11-2 and TRBJ1-4): EAGVAQSPRYKIIEKRQSVAFWCNPISGHATLYWYQQILGQGPKLLIQFQNNGVVDDSQLPKDRFSAERLKGVDSTLKIQPAKLEDSAVYLCASSQTPTGTNEKLFFGSGTQLSVL.

This clonotype appeared a few times. V usage is TRBV27 and J usage is TRBJ2-1; either TRBD1 or TRBD2 may fit D (5 bases each). Trimming removed 4 bases at V and 7 bases at J, with 11 bases between. The CDR3 has 13 residues. Germline CDR1 and CDR2: MNHEY and SMNVEV (reference sequence). CDR3 in DNA: TGTGCCAGCAGTTGGGGGATAAATAATGAGCAGTTCTTC. This sequence encodes CASSWGINNEQFF.

This clonotype occurred many times. The V gene is TRBV12-3 or TRBV12-4, the J gene TRBJ2-7; D is ambiguous. This CDR3 has 11 residues. Trimming took off 1 base at V and 6 bases at J, with 4 bases between the two ends. The CDR3 coding sequence is TGTGCCAGCAGTTTAGGGACCGAGCAGTACTTC. This encodes CASSLGTEQYF.

This clonotype was picked up many times. V and J are TRBV20-1 and TRBJ2-7; 7 bases map to TRBD2. This CDR3 region has 14 residues. J was trimmed by 4 bases and V by 0 bases; bases with no gene match: 6. Per germline, CDR1 DFQATT and CDR2 SNEGSKA (reference sequence). In DNA, the CDR3 is TGCAGTGCTAGAGATCCGGGGGGTATGTACGAGCAGTACTTC. Residues: CSARDPGGMYEQYF.